The next 4 T cell receptor beta chains were all read from a single sample in a study of beta chain features in type 1 diabetes. Every isolated RNA sample was fully reverse transcribed, so sequencing captured expressed TCRB transcripts. Only in-frame clones appear in the TCRdb table, and some are missing; sequencing was by immunoSEQ multiplex PCR. The sample consists of about 140,000 clones, roughly 10% of them appearing once. The sample taken for sequencing was central memory CD4+ T cells from blood. The receptors shown here come from a woman between 40 and 50 years old in good health.

V and J are TRBV6-1 and TRBJ2-5; no clear D. V lost 6 bases to trimming and J lost 2 bases, with 10 bases between them. The germline V gene has CDR1 MNHNS and CDR2 SASEGT. The CDR3 runs 13 residues. The CDR3 is CASSGHNQETQYF. The CDR3, as DNA: TGTGCCAGCAGCGGTCATAATCAAGAGACCCAGTACTTC.

In this sample, this clone turned up a few times. CDR3 sequence: CASSYSTGGSGNTIYF. CDR3 DNA: TGTGCCAGCAGTTACTCAACAGGGGGATCTGGAAACACCATATATTTT. The chain employs TRBV6-5 and TRBJ1-3; 8 nucleotides line up with TRBD1. The CDR3 covers 16 residues. Germline CDR1 reads MNHEY; CDR2 reads SVGAGI. Trimming cost V 0 bases and J 1 base; bases outside gene matches: 2.

This clone has just a few counts. V and J are TRBV15 and TRBJ2-5; the D is unclear. V gave up 0 bases and J gave up 1 base, with 9 bases separating them. CDR1 and CDR2 (germline): LNHNV, YYDKDF (reference sequence). CDR3 length: 15 residues. Here the CDR3 DNA reads TGTGCCACCAGCAGAGACCTAGGCCCCCAAGAGACCCAGTACTTC. This encodes CATSRDLGPQETQYF.

The CDR3 loop is CSVREGVEYEQYF. In nucleotides, the CDR3 is TGCAGCGTGCGGGAGGGGGTGGAGTACGAGCAGTACTTC. The V call is TRBV29-1, the J call TRBJ2-5; TRBD2 agrees at 9 bases. Near its end, the DNA agrees better with TRBJ2-7, so the J call may be wrong. CDR1 is SQVTM, CDR2 ANQGSEA, per germline. This CDR3 spans 13 amino acids.